The sequence of this T cell receptor (beta chain) was determined in a study of human versus mouse CDR3 diversity and MHC coevolution. Study-wide background: Samples had between roughly 5.5 x 10^6 and 1.8 x 10^7 valid reads. The study's findings and limits: Humans had the largest estimated TCR beta repertoire, 1.5 million to 2 million clonotypes.

Clones were read by immunoSEQ multiplex PCR, and TCRdb kept only the in-frame ones, dropping some. The sample has around 77,000 clones, around 93% seen once. V lost 1 base and J 3 bases, leaving 7 bases between the germline ends. Germline loops: CDR1 MDHEN, CDR2 SYDVKM. CDR3 length: 14 amino acids. Comments on this clone: Antigen unknown.

The TCR comes from a person between 25 and 70 years old in good health. The chain employs TRBV28 and TRBJ2-1; D is undetermined. The specimen sequenced was naive CD4+ T cells from blood. Stated subset: CD45RO-negative CD62L-positive naive CD4 T cells. CDR3 region: CASSLFHSYNEQFF. Here the CDR3 DNA reads TGTGCCAGCAGTTTATTTCACAGCTACAATGAGCAGTTCTTC.